In its sample, the clone carrying this T cell receptor (beta chain) was seen once. Its antigen is undetermined. The study sampled nominally healthy donors, though unrecorded immune exposures were likely. The data are from a study of cytomegalovirus exposure and HLA in healthy donors. At the level of the study: Within the Caucasian-associated ancestry cluster were around 80% of the 398 genotyped donors. Study-wide results and limits: A few V segments could not be told apart, such as TRBV6-2 and TRBV6-3, and were left out.

V lost 4 bases and J lost 5, with 18 bases in between. Germline assignment: CDR1 SGHVS and CDR2 FQNEAQ. The CDR3 totals 15 residues. 13 Jbeta primers and 60 Vbeta primers were used for the PCR. TCRdb's table, derived via immunoSEQ multiplex PCR, lists solely in-frame clones and lacks some. The sample has approximately 180,000 clones, about three quarters seen once. This chain connects TRBV7-8 to TRBJ2-7; D perhaps matches TRBD2 (5 bases). Sequenced input: PBMCs. The TCR originated in a woman aged 40-49 years in good health and CMV-seronegative. The CDR3: CASSSLWESDDEQYF. CDR3 DNA sequence: TGTGCCAGCAGCTCGCTCTGGGAGAGTGACGACGAGCAGTACTTC.